The next 9 T cell receptor beta chains were all read from a single sample in a study of shared clonotypes between healthy human individuals. Measured with immunoSEQ multiplex PCR; TCRdb has only the in-frame clones, and not every one. The sample holds some 2,000,000 clones, less than 95% seen once. Positively selected for CCR7, the CD45RO-negative cells used as naive CD8 cells excluded terminally differentiated effector memory CD45RA+ cells. Sequencing was done on a sample of naive CD8+ T cells sorted from blood. These receptors were obtained from a man younger than 35 in good health.

The rearrangement uses TRBV27 and TRBJ1-4; possible D gene TRBD1, 5 bases. CDR3 size: 15 residues. With 2 bases removed from V and 7 bases from J, the gap between germline ends came to 14 bases. Germline V gives CDR1 MNHEY, CDR2 SMNVEV (reference sequence). CDR3 bases: TGTGCCAGCAGTTTAAGGGCCGCGCAGGGTGAAAAACTGTTTTTT. Translating gives CASSLRAAQGEKLFF.

The rearrangement joins TRBV7-2 to TRBJ2-7, with 8 positions matching TRBD1. Unmatched junction bases numbered 11, after V lost 4 bases and J lost 3 bases. Germline CDR1 and CDR2: SGHTA and FQGNSA. The length of the CDR3 is 16 residues. Here the CDR3 reads CASSSETGEAGYEQYF. DNA for the CDR3: TGTGCCAGCAGCTCAGAGACAGGGGAGGCGGGCTACGAGCAGTACTTC. Together with reference TRBV7-2 and TRBJ2-7, the CDR3 gives the full variable domain: GAGVSQSPSNKVTEKGKDVELRCDPISGHTALYWYRQSLGQGLEFLIYFQGNSAPDKSGLPSDRFSAERTGGSVSTLTIQRTQQEDSAVYLCASSSETGEAGYEQYFGPGTRLTVT.

The chain is built from TRBV2 and TRBJ2-7, with 9 bases lining up with TRBD1. Germline V gene data show CDR1 as SNHLY and CDR2 as FYNNEI. Losses at the gene ends were 3 bases for V and 3 bases for J; bases not matched to a gene: 3. CDR3 length equals 14 residues. Here the CDR3 DNA reads TGTGCCAGCAGTGACTTGGGACAGGGCTACGAGCAGTACTTC. Protein product: CASSDLGQGYEQYF.

The chain recombines TRBV28 with TRBJ1-1; a possible D gene is TRBD1 (5 bases). Germline V gives CDR1 MDHEN, CDR2 SYDVKM. The CDR3 totals 10 residues. The V gene lost 10 bases and the J gene lost 7 bases, with 10 bases spanning the gap. CDR3 DNA: TGTGCCACCCAGAGGGGTGAAGCTTTCTTT. Amino acid sequence: CATQRGEAFF.

This clone is a singleton in its sample. Within the sample, other DNA sequences also encode this same CDR3. The V and J genes are TRBV5-4 and TRBJ2-7; possibly TRBD1 or TRBD2 for D (6 bases each). Per the germline V gene, CDR1 is SGHNT and CDR2 is YYREEE (reference sequence). The CDR3 length is 14 residues. V was trimmed by 2 bases and J by 3 bases, leaving 12 bases between them. The CDR3 DNA reads as TGTGCCAGCAGCTTTTTCGGGGGCGGCTACGAGCAGTACTTC. Translation: CASSFFGGGYEQYF.

The chain combines TRBV5-8 with TRBJ1-1, with D hard to call. Deletions cut 3 bases from V and 7 bases from J, with 10 bases between. Germline lookup yields CDR1 SGHTS and CDR2 YDEGEE. CDR3 length: 12 amino acids. CDR3 DNA: TGTGCCAGCAGCTCCGGACGGATTGAAGCTTTCTTT. Amino acid sequence: CASSSGRIEAFF.

As concerns this clone: This CDR3 is also generated by other DNA sequences in the sample. The gene calls are TRBV5-4 and TRBJ2-5; the D is unclear. V lost 1 base and J lost 4, with 8 bases in between. This CDR3 is 13 amino acids long. From germline, CDR1 is SGHNT and CDR2 YYREEE (reference sequence). The CDR3 DNA sequence: TGTGCCAGCAGCTTGACAGTTGGAGAGACCCAGTACTTC. This gives the protein CASSLTVGETQYF.

This clone was seen just once. This rearrangement joins TRBV27 to TRBJ2-7; 8 bases are a match to TRBD2. Trimming at V came to 2 bases and at J to 2 bases, leaving 5 bases not matched to a gene. Germline CDR1 and CDR2: MNHEY and SMNVEV (reference sequence). This CDR3 is built from 15 residues. The CDR3 DNA is TGTGCCAGCAGTTTAGCGGGAGGTCTAACCTACGAGCAGTACTTC. It encodes CASSLAGGLTYEQYF.

This sequence joins TRBV21-1 and TRBJ1-6; the table's D call of TRBD1 was not tested on the DNA. TRBV21-1 is a pseudogene segment. This CDR3 contains 15 residues. The CDR3 loop is CASSPGTPNNSPLHF. CDR3 in DNA: TGTGCCAGCAGCCCCGGGACACCTAATAATTCACCCCTCCACTTT.